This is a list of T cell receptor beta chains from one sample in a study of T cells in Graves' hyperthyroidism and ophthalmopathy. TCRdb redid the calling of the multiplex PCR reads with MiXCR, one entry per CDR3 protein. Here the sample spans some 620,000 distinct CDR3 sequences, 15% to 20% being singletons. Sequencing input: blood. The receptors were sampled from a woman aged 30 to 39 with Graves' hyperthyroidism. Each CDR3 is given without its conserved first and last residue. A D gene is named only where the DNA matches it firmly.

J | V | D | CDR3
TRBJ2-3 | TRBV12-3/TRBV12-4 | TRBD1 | ASSLKQGQVDTQY
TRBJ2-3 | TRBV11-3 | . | ASSLGASEYTDTQY
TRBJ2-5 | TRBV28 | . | ASSLPDRETQY
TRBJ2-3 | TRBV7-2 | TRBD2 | ASSQTGLRTDTQY
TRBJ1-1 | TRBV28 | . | ASSFGTLGTEAF
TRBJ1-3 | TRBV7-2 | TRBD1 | ASSPQQGAQGGNTIY
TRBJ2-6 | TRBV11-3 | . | ASSPSPGANVLT
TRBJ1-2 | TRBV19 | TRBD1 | ASSVQGRDGYT
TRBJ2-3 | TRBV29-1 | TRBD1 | SGETGRTDTQY
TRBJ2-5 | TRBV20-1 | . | SARDLAGDHRETQY
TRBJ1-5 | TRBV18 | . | ASSDGGENQPQH
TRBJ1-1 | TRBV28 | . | ASSFIRAETEAF
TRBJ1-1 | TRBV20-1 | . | SAPPQGRSTEAF
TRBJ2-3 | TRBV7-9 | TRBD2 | ASSLDLAGVRTDTQY
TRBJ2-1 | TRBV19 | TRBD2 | ASSHGGPSGSGYNEQF
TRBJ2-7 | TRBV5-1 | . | ASSLRLVGEQY
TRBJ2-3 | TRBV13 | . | ASSLRGAPDTQY
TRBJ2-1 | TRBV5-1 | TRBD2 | ASSRTSGGHNEQF
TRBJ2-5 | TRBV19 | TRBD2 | ASSIVGGGRGETQY
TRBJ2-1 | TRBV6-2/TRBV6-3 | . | ASSDPHSASSYNEQF
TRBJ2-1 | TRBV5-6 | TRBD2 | ASSFLAGGPNEQF
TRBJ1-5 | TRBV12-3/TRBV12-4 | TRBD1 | ASSPQGGSNQPQH
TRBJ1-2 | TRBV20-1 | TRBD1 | SAALQGVGGGYT
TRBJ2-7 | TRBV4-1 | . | ASSQMESYEQY
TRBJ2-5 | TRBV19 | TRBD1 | ASSSTGIQETQY
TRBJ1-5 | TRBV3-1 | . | ASSEGGDIYQPQH